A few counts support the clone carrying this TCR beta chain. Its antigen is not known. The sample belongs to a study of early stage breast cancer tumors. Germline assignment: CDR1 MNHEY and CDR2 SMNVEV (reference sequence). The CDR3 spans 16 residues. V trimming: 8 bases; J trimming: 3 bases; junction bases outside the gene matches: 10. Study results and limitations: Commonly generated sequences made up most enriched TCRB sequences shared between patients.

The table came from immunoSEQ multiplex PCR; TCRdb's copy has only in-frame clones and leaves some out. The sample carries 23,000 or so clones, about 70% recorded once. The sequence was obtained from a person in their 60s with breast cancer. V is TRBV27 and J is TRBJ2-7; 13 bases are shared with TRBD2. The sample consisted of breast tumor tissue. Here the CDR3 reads CASREEGLAGHYEQYF. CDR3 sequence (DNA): TGTGCCAGCCGCGAGGAGGGACTAGCGGGACACTACGAGCAGTACTTC.